This entry lists 19 T cell receptor beta chains sequenced from one sample in a study of cytomegalovirus exposure and HLA in healthy donors. PCR used 60 Vbeta primers and 13 Jbeta primers. Generated by immunoSEQ multiplex PCR, the TCRdb table keeps only in-frame clones and is missing some. The table records about 95,000 clones, about four fifths of them present only once. Sequencing input: PBMCs. The source of these receptors is a woman between 65 and 79 years old in good health and CMV-seropositive.

J is TRBJ2-1 and V is TRBV27, with 9 bases fitting TRBD2. The germline V gene encodes CDR1 MNHEY and CDR2 SMNVEV (reference sequence). V dropped 0 bases and J dropped 0; count of bases not matched to a gene: 15. The CDR3 contains 21 residues. The CDR3 DNA reads as TGTGCCAGCAGTTTATCGGAGGGGGCTAGGCTAGCGGGGCCCTCCTACAATGAGCAGTTCTTC. Protein: CASSLSEGARLAGPSYNEQFF.

V gene TRBV4-3 combines with J gene TRBJ2-1; 9 bases fit TRBD2. The CDR3 runs to 17 residues. Germline lookup yields CDR1 LGHNA and CDR2 YSLEER. Germline trimming cut 2 bases from V and 2 bases from J; bases unmatched to any gene: 7. The CDR3 bases are TGCGCCAGCAGCCAAAAATTTAGCGGGAGACCCTACAATGAGCAGTTCTTC. Its translation is CASSQKFSGRPYNEQFF.

The rearrangement links TRBV5-3 to TRBJ2-1; 11 bases are a match to TRBD2. TRBV5-3 is filed as an ORF, its function uncertain. With V trimmed by 5 bases and J by 6 bases, 10 bases remained unmatched. The CDR3 spans 16 residues. The CDR3 is CARRYIAGGPGNEQFF. CDR3 coding DNA: TGTGCCAGAAGATATATAGCGGGAGGGCCTGGCAATGAGCAGTTCTTC.

The rearrangement links TRBV2 to TRBJ2-2, with 7 bases fitting TRBD1. Germline CDR1 is SNHLY and CDR2 is FYNNEI. The trim removed 8 bases at V and 2 bases at J, leaving 5 bases unmatched. This CDR3 comprises 14 residues. CDR3 nucleotide sequence: TGTGCCAGCCGGGGACAGTTAAACACCGGGGAGCTGTTTTTT. This encodes CASRGQLNTGELFF.

The chain uses TRBV7-4 and TRBJ1-4; D gene uncertain. The V end was cut by 5 bases, the J end by 7 bases, with 23 bases between. Germline V lookup: CDR1 SGHVT, CDR2 SQSDAQ. The CDR3 runs to 17 residues. As DNA, the CDR3 is TGTGCCAGCAGCACCTCAAGGCGGCCCCCGGAGCGTGAAAAACTGTTTTTT. It encodes CASSTSRRPPEREKLFF.

The chain carries TRBV7-8 and TRBJ2-2, with D unresolved. The CDR3 is made up of 13 amino acids. V was pared by 1 base and J by 6 bases, with 6 bases between. CDR1 is SGHVS, CDR2 FQNEAQ, per germline. CDR3 protein: CASSLGRSGELFF. In nucleotides, the CDR3 is TGTGCCAGCAGCTTAGGCAGGTCCGGGGAGCTGTTTTTT.

This sequence joins TRBV15 and TRBJ2-4; D is uncertain. The CDR3 spans 17 residues. Germline CDR1 and CDR2: LNHNV and YYDKDF (reference sequence). The ends were cut back, 0 bases at V and 0 bases at J, with 12 bases in the middle. The CDR3 is CATSRDLGRLAKNIQYF. Here the CDR3 DNA reads TGTGCCACCAGCAGAGATCTGGGCAGGCTAGCCAAAAACATTCAGTACTTC.

The CDR3 spells CASSLGGTVGEQYF. The DNA for the CDR3 is TGTGCCAGCAGCTTAGGGGGGACAGTGGGAGAGCAGTACTTC. The chain carries TRBV7-9 and TRBJ2-7; 7 bases line up with TRBD1. The V gene end was trimmed by 1 base and the J gene end by 7 bases; junction bases not matched to a gene: 7. This CDR3 spans 14 amino acids. Germline V lookup: CDR1 SEHNR, CDR2 FQNEAQ (reference sequence).

This sequence joins TRBV4-3 and TRBJ2-1; 8 positions match TRBD2. The CDR3 loop spans 21 amino acids. The ends lost 3 bases at V and 0 bases at J; junction bases unmatched: 19. Per the germline V gene, CDR1 is LGHNA and CDR2 is YSLEER. The CDR3 spells CASSQDPQRGGSGSSYNEQFF. The CDR3 nucleotides are TGCGCCAGCAGCCAGGACCCTCAGAGGGGGGGGAGCGGGAGCTCCTACAATGAGCAGTTCTTC.

The genes are TRBV7-8 and TRBJ2-1, with 7 bases aligning to TRBD2. CDR3 length: 19 amino acids. Germline V gene sequence: CDR1 SGHVS, CDR2 FQNEAQ. V shed 1 base and J 0 bases; nucleotides not matched to a gene: 12. CDR3 amino acids: CASSLDVDSGRSSYNEQFF. In DNA form, the CDR3 reads TGTGCCAGCAGCTTAGATGTAGATAGCGGGCGGTCCTCCTACAATGAGCAGTTCTTC.

This clone showed up just a few times. The chain combines TRBV4-2 with TRBJ1-2, with D possibly TRBD1 on 5 matching bases. Germline assignment: CDR1 LGHNA and CDR2 YNFKEQ. The length of the CDR3 is 14 residues. V lost 1 base and J lost 2, with 8 bases in between. The DNA for the CDR3 is TGTGCCAGCAGCCAAGCGGGGGGAAACTATGGCTACACCTTC. Its translation is CASSQAGGNYGYTF.

This rearrangement joins TRBV2 to TRBJ2-2, with 7 nucleotides matching TRBD1. CDR1 and CDR2 from the germline V gene are SNHLY and FYNNEI. The CDR3 runs 14 residues. The J segment lost 7 bases and the V segment lost 7 bases, leaving 9 bases of the junction unmatched. CDR3 DNA: TGTGCCAGCACACAGGGGAGCTCTCACGGGGAGCTGTTTTTT. Protein product: CASTQGSSHGELFF.

This chain joins TRBV11-3 and TRBJ1-2; D unresolved. Per the germline V gene, CDR1 is SGHNT and CDR2 is YENEEA. CDR3 size: 17 residues. V was clipped by 1 base and J by 7 bases, with 22 bases between them. CDR3 nucleotides: TGTGCCAGCAGCTTAGGCGGTATTGGAGCAGATAGAATTGGCTACACCTTC. This translates into CASSLGGIGADRIGYTF. Full variable domain (rest looked up from reference TRBV11-3 and TRBJ1-2): EAGVVQSPRYKIIEKKQPVAFWCNPISGHNTLYWYLQNLGQGPELLIRYENEEAVDDSQLPKDRFSAERLKGVDSTLKIQPAELGDSAVYLCASSLGGIGADRIGYTFGSGTRLTVV.

The chain has TRBV15 and TRBJ1-5, with D possibly being TRBD1 (6 bases). V was shortened by 3 bases and J by 11 bases, with 17 bases between the two germline ends. CDR3 size: 14 residues. Germline CDR1 LNHNV, CDR2 YYDKDF (reference sequence). CDR3 DNA sequence: TGTGCCACCAGCAGCACACCACAGGGTTGGTCCCAGCATTTT. Encoded protein: CATSSTPQGWSQHF.

The chain recombines TRBV7-2 with TRBJ2-7; 7 nucleotides agree with TRBD2. V shed 5 bases, J shed 2 bases, and the junction held 3 bases outside the gene matches. Germline CDR1 SGHTA, CDR2 FQGNSA. The CDR3 runs to 13 residues. CDR3 DNA: TGTGCCAGCAGCCGGACTAGGACCTACGAGCAGTACTTC. This gives the protein CASSRTRTYEQYF.

On this clone: At one of its ends the junction is not consistent with the germline gene, which may arise from a read error. The J gene is TRBJ1-1, the V gene TRBV7-9; D gene ambiguous. There are 14 residues in the CDR3. Germline CDR1 and CDR2: SEHNR and FQNEAQ (reference sequence). In DNA form, the CDR3 reads TGTTCCAGCAGCTCCCTGAAGGGAGATACTGAAGCTTTCTTT. It is translated as CSSSSLKGDTEAFF.

This chain links TRBV6-5 with TRBJ2-7; 8 nucleotides align to TRBD2. The V gene's germline CDR1 is MNHEY and CDR2 SVGAGI. This CDR3 has 15 amino acids. V shed 4 bases, J shed 1 base, and the junction held 6 bases outside the gene matches. CDR3 region: CASSSSGSMSYEQYF. The CDR3 nucleotides are TGTGCCAGCAGTTCCAGCGGGAGTATGTCCTACGAGCAGTACTTC.

V usage is TRBV7-3 and J usage is TRBJ2-5; TRBD1 is a possible D gene (5 bases). The germline CDR1 and CDR2 sequences are SGHTA and FQGTGA. The CDR3 is 13 amino acids. The V end was cut by 3 bases, the J end by 5 bases, with 10 bases between. Written as DNA, the CDR3 is TGTGCCAGCAGCTTTTCAGGGTCGGAGACCCAGTACTTC. This encodes CASSFSGSETQYF.

This clone was picked up many times. V usage is TRBV6-6 and J usage is TRBJ2-1, with 7 bases aligning to TRBD2. Germline CDR1 MNHNY, CDR2 SVGAGI (reference sequence). V lost 6 bases to trimming and J lost 10 bases; unmatched junction nucleotides: 12. CDR3 length: 14 residues. This CDR3 reads CASRPSGGRTEQFF. As DNA, the CDR3 is TGTGCCAGCAGGCCCTCCGGCGGGAGAACGGAGCAGTTCTTC.